Below are 5 T cell receptor beta chains sequenced from a single sample in a study of identical twins. From the 5' RACE reads, TCRdb called clonotypes with MiXCR, one entry per CDR3 protein. The table includes 1.5 million to 2 million distinct CDR3 sequences, around 33% detected once. The sample consisted of cord blood. The receptors derive from a newborn girl in good health.

The genes are TRBV28 and TRBJ2-7; D is tentatively TRBD1 or TRBD2 (5 bases each). The CDR3 is 13 amino acids. Germline V gene data show CDR1 as MDHEN and CDR2 as SYDVKM. V was clipped by 5 bases and J by 6 bases, with 14 bases between them. Here the CDR3 reads CASSLRGEREQYF. CDR3 coding DNA: TGTGCCAGCAGTCTGAGGGGAGAGCGCGAGCAGTACTTC.

The CDR3: CSARLEGNTEAFF. CDR3 DNA sequence: TGCAGTGCCCGTCTAGAAGGGAACACTGAAGCTTTCTTT. V usage is TRBV20-1 and J usage is TRBJ1-1; D unresolved. The CDR3 covers 13 residues. The V end lost 6 bases, the J end lost 1 base, and 12 bases lay between the germline ends. Germline lookup yields CDR1 DFQATT and CDR2 SNEGSKA (reference sequence).

This clonotype came up once. This sequence joins TRBV24-1 and TRBJ1-5; TRBD1 might be the D (6 bases). Trimming shortened V by 2 bases and J by 0 bases, and 10 bases separated the two germline ends. The CDR3 totals 16 residues. CDR1 KGHDR and CDR2 SFDVKD come from the germline V gene. CDR3 region: CATSDSQGFSNQPQHF. For the CDR3, the DNA is TGTGCCACCAGTGATTCCCAGGGGTTTAGCAATCAGCCCCAGCATTTT.

The chain uses TRBV7-2 and TRBJ2-1; 15 bases match TRBD2. CDR1 is SGHTA, CDR2 FQGNSA, per germline. This CDR3 spans 15 amino acids. J was trimmed by 15 bases and V by 0 bases; bases with no gene match: 6. The CDR3: CASSLAGTSGRRGFF. The CDR3, as DNA: TGTGCCAGCAGCTTAGCCGGGACTAGCGGGAGGAGGGGGTTCTTC. Supplemented by reference TRBV7-2 and TRBJ2-1, the full variable domain reads GAGVSQSPSNKVTEKGKDVELRCDPISGHTALYWYRQSLGQGLEFLIYFQGNSAPDKSGLPSDRFSAERTGGSVSTLTIQRTQQEDSAVYLCASSLAGTSGRRGFFGPGTRLTVL.

This clonotype showed up just a few times. The rearrangement uses TRBV3-1 and TRBJ2-5; 10 bases are a match to TRBD2. J gave up 1 base and V 5 bases, and 7 bases lay outside the gene matches. Looked up from germline, CDR1 is LGHDT and CDR2 is YNNKEL (reference sequence). The CDR3 is made up of 16 amino acids. CDR3 loop: CASSAWTSGIQETQYF. The DNA for the CDR3 is TGTGCCAGCAGCGCCTGGACTAGCGGAATCCAAGAGACCCAGTACTTC.